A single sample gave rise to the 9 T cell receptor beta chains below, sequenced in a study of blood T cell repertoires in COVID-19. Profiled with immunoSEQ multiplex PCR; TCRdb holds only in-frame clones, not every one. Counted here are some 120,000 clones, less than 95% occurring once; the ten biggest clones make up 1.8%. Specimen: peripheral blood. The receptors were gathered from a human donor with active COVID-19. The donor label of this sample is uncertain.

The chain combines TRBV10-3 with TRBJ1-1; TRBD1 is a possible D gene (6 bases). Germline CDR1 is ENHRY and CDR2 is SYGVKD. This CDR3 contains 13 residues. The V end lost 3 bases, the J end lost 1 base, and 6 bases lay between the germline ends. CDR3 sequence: CAISDRGNTEAFF. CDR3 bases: TGTGCCATCAGTGACAGGGGGAACACTGAAGCTTTCTTT.

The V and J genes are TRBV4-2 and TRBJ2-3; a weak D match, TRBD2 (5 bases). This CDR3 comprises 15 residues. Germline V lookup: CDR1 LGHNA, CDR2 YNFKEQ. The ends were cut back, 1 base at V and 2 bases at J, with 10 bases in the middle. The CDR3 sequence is CASSQAETTTDTQYF. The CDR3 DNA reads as TGTGCCAGCAGCCAAGCCGAGACTACCACAGATACGCAGTATTTT.

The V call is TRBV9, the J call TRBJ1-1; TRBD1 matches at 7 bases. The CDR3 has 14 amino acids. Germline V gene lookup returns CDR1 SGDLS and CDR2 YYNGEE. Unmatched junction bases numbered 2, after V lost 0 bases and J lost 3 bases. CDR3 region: CASSVGQGDTEAFF. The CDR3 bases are TGTGCCAGCAGCGTAGGGCAGGGGGACACTGAAGCTTTCTTT.

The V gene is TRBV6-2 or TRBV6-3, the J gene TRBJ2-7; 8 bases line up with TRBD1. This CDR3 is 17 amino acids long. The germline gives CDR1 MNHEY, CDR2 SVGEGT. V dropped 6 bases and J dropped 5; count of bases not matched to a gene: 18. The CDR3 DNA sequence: TGTGCCAGCAGCCCCCTAGACAGGGGCCTCGAGGTACACGAGCAGTACTTC. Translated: CASSPLDRGLEVHEQYF.

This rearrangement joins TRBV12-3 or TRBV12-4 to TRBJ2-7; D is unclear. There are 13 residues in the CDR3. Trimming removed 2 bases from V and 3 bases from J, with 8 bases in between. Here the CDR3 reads CASSLRQNYEQYF. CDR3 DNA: TGTGCCAGCAGTTTAAGACAAAACTACGAGCAGTACTTC.

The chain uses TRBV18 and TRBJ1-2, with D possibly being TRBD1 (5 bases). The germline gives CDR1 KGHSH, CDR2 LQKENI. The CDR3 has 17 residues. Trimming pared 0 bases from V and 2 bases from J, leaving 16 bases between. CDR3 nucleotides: TGTGCCAGCTCACCACCTACAGCGGGGGGAGAAAACTATGGCTACACCTTC. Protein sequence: CASSPPTAGGENYGYTF.

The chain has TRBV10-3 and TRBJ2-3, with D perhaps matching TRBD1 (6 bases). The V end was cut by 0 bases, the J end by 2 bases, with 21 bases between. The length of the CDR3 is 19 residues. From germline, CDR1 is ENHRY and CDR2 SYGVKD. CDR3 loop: CAISESGALYRSYTDTQYF. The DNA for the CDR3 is TGTGCCATCAGTGAGTCGGGGGCACTATACAGGTCGTACACAGATACGCAGTATTTT.

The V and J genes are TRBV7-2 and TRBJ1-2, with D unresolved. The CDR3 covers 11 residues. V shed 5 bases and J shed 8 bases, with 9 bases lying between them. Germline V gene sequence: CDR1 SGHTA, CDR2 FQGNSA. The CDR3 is CASSPQAGYTF. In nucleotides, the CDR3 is TGTGCCAGCAGCCCCCAAGCGGGCTACACCTTC.

As DNA, the CDR3 is TGTGCCAGCAGCCCCCGACAGGGGGCGAACACTGAAGCTTTCTTT. Its translation is CASSPRQGANTEAFF. The rearrangement uses TRBV7-2 and TRBJ1-1; TRBD1 aligns across 10 bases. The CDR3 length is 15 residues. CDR1 is SGHTA, CDR2 FQGNSA, per germline. The trim removed 5 bases at V and 1 base at J, leaving 4 bases unmatched.